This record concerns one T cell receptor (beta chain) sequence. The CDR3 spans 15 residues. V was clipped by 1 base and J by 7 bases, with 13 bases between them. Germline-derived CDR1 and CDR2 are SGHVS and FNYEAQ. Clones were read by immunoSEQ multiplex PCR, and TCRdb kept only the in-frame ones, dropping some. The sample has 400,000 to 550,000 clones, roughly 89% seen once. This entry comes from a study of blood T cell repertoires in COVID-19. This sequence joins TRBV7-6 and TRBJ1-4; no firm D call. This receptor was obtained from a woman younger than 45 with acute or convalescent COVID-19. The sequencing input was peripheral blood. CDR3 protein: CASSLGPDTAEKLFF. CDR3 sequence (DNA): TGTGCCAGCAGCTTAGGTCCCGACACGGCTGAAAAACTGTTTTTT.